A selection of T cell receptor beta chains follows, all from one sample in a study of CD8 T cells in ankylosing spondylitis. TCRdb re-derived calls from the 5' RACE reads in MiXCR, one entry per CDR3 protein. This sample yields 470,000 or so distinct CDR3 sequences, of which roughly 26% are seen a single time; roughly 0.9% belongs to the top ten. Sequences were obtained from blood, either unsorted or a sorted T cell fraction (not recorded which). Receptors were obtained from a male donor with ankylosing spondylitis. Each CDR3 is given with its conserved first and last residue. D genes are given only for firm matches. Some rows mark clone size as missing; the rest say once, few, many or name a class of expanded clone.

j_gene	v_gene	d_gene	abundance	CDR3aa	CDR3nt
TRBJ2-7	TRBV24-1	NA	few	CATSDETPPYEQYF	TGTGCCACCAGTGATGAGACACCTCCCTACGAGCAGTACTTC
TRBJ2-5	TRBV5-1	NA	NA	CASSLAGGTSGTQYF	TGCGCCAGCAGCTTGGCTGGCGGGACCTCAGGGACCCAGTACTTC
TRBJ1-5	TRBV2	TRBD1	NA	CASRPEQGTNQPQHF	TGTGCCAGCAGGCCAGAACAGGGGACCAATCAGCCCCAGCATTTT
TRBJ1-1	TRBV5-1	TRBD1	NA	CASSLPTGGGHEAFF	TGCGCCAGCAGCTTGCCTACAGGGGGCGGTCATGAAGCTTTCTTT
TRBJ2-1	TRBV4-1	TRBD2	few	CASSREPGLAGDNEQFF	TGCGCCAGCAGCCGAGAACCGGGACTAGCGGGGGACAATGAGCAGTTCTTC
TRBJ2-3	TRBV3-1	NA	NA	CASSQEWDRTDTQYF	TGTGCCAGCAGCCAAGAATGGGACCGCACAGATACGCAGTATTTT
TRBJ2-2	TRBV5-1	TRBD1	once	CASSFTTGATNTGELFF	TGCGCCAGCAGCTTTACAACAGGGGCTACGAACACCGGGGAGCTGTTTTTT
TRBJ2-4	TRBV18	NA	NA	CASSPRGNKNIQYF	TGTGCCAGCTCACCAAGAGGGAATAAAAACATTCAGTACTTC
TRBJ1-5	TRBV3-1	NA	NA	CASSQVRDIGQPQHF	TGTGCCAGCAGCCAAGTACGCGACATCGGTCAGCCCCAGCATTTT
TRBJ2-5	TRBV24-1	TRBD2	NA	CATSDSSGRALWETQYF	TGTGCCACCAGTGATTCGAGCGGGAGGGCCCTCTGGGAGACCCAGTACTTC
TRBJ1-4	TRBV20-1	TRBD1	few	CSARGDRGEKLFF	TGCAGTGCTAGAGGGGACAGAGGCGAAAAACTGTTTTTT
TRBJ2-1	TRBV20-1	TRBD1	few	CSARDSAGTGSHGQFF	TGCAGTGCTAGAGACTCTGCCGGGACAGGGTCCCATGGGCAGTTCTTC
TRBJ2-7	TRBV20-1	NA	few	CSAPGGGQSPYEQYF	TGCAGTGCCCCTGGAGGGGGACAAAGCCCCTACGAGCAGTACTTC
TRBJ2-1	TRBV11-2	TRBD2	NA	CASSWGGNNEQFF	TGTGCCAGCAGCTGGGGGGGGAACAATGAGCAGTTCTTC
TRBJ1-1	TRBV5-1	TRBD1	NA	CASSFDRDSVAFF	TGCGCCAGCAGCTTCGACAGGGACTCGGTAGCTTTCTTT
TRBJ1-2	TRBV27	NA	NA	CASSLSGGPYGYTF	TGTGCCAGCAGTTTATCGGGGGGCCCTTATGGCTACACCTTC
TRBJ1-2	TRBV20-1	TRBD1	few	CSAEHQGGGYGYTF	TGCAGTGCCGAACACCAGGGGGGTGGTTATGGCTACACCTTC
TRBJ1-4	TRBV20-1	TRBD1	once	CSALDRGRGEKLFF	TGCAGTGCTTTAGACAGGGGACGAGGTGAAAAACTGTTTTTT
TRBJ2-7	TRBV29-1	TRBD2	NA	CSVRREGDEQYF	TGCAGCGTTAGGCGGGAGGGCGACGAGCAGTACTTC
TRBJ2-3	TRBV11-3	NA	NA	CASSLSGLLTDTQYF	TGTGCCAGCAGCTTATCGGGACTTCTCACAGATACGCAGTATTTT
TRBJ2-7	TRBV12-3/TRBV12-4	TRBD2	few	CASSRDYSYEQYF	TGTGCCAGCAGTAGGGACTATTCATACGAGCAGTACTTC
TRBJ1-3	TRBV5-1	NA	few	CASSLLGLRAGNTIYF	TGCGCCAGCAGTCTTCTGGGATTGAGGGCTGGAAACACCATATATTTT
TRBJ2-3	TRBV3-1	NA	few	CASSQAGTSSTDTQYF	TGTGCCAGCAGCCAAGCAGGGACTTCAAGCACAGATACGCAGTATTTT
TRBJ2-4	TRBV28	TRBD1	NA	CASSPGTGGFAKNIQYF	TGTGCCAGCAGTCCCGGGACAGGGGGTTTTGCCAAAAACATTCAGTACTTC
TRBJ1-5	TRBV12-3/TRBV12-4	NA	few	CASTHHSNQPQHF	TGTGCCAGCACGCATCATAGCAATCAGCCCCAGCATTTT
TRBJ2-2	TRBV5-1	TRBD1	many	CASCESGQGDSTGELFF	TGCGCCAGCTGCGAAAGCGGACAGGGTGATAGCACCGGGGAGCTGTTTTTT
TRBJ1-5	TRBV7-2	NA	few	CASSLVGQQNQPQHF	TGTGCCAGCAGCTTAGTTGGACAGCAGAATCAGCCCCAGCATTTT
TRBJ2-3	TRBV5-1	NA	NA	CASSYQTIASTDTQYF	TGCGCCAGCAGCTACCAGACTATTGCTAGCACAGATACGCAGTATTTT
TRBJ2-2	TRBV12-3/TRBV12-4	TRBD1	NA	CASSLPGQPTGELFF	TGTGCCAGCAGTTTGCCGGGACAGCCGACCGGGGAGCTGTTTTTT
TRBJ2-5	TRBV28	TRBD1	NA	CASSLPGTGVSQYF	TGTGCCAGCAGTTTACCCGGGACAGGGGTTTCCCAGTACTTC
TRBJ1-2	TRBV6-1	NA	few	CASSKKEGVSYGYTF	TGTGCCAGCAGCAAGAAGGAAGGGGTTAGCTATGGCTACACCTTC
TRBJ2-1	TRBV18	TRBD2	NA	CASSPPERREGRNEQFF	TGTGCCAGCTCACCACCGGAGAGGCGGGAGGGGCGGAATGAGCAGTTCTTC
TRBJ2-7	TRBV20-1	TRBD1	NA	CSAKGTGSSYEQYF	TGCAGTGCTAAGGGGACAGGGAGCTCCTACGAGCAGTACTTC
TRBJ1-1	TRBV2	NA	many	CASGQNPNKAFF	TGTGCCAGCGGACAGAACCCTAACAAAGCTTTCTTT
TRBJ2-1	TRBV5-1	TRBD2	NA	CASSFTGTSGNEQFF	TGCGCCAGCAGCTTTACCGGGACTAGCGGCAATGAGCAGTTCTTC
TRBJ2-2	TRBV3-1	TRBD2	few	CASSQVPGRGTGELFF	TGTGCCAGCAGCCAAGTCCCAGGGAGGGGAACCGGGGAGCTGTTTTTT
TRBJ1-1	TRBV11-2	NA	NA	CASSLEGARNTEAFF	TGTGCCAGCAGCTTAGAGGGGGCGCGGAACACTGAAGCTTTCTTT
TRBJ2-1	TRBV11-2	NA	NA	CASSLVPSFSEQFF	TGTGCCAGCAGCTTAGTTCCAAGCTTTAGTGAGCAGTTCTTC
TRBJ2-2	TRBV20-1	NA	NA	CSANRELNTGELFF	TGCAGTGCTAACAGGGAATTGAACACCGGGGAGCTGTTTTTT
TRBJ1-5	TRBV7-8	NA	few	CASSLVRGYNQPQHF	TGTGCCAGCAGCCTAGTCAGGGGTTACAATCAGCCCCAGCATTTT
TRBJ1-5	TRBV29-1	NA	many	CSVQGNSGQPQHF	TGCAGCGTTCAGGGGAACTCGGGGCAGCCCCAGCATTTT
TRBJ2-1	TRBV4-1	NA	few	CASSQDLGGQPYNEQFF	TGCGCCAGCAGCCAAGATCTAGGAGGGCAACCCTACAATGAGCAGTTCTTC
TRBJ1-2	TRBV20-1	NA	NA	CSAGGRALDYGYTF	TGCAGTGCGGGGGGTAGGGCACTCGACTATGGCTACACCTTC
TRBJ2-5	TRBV5-1	TRBD1	NA	CASSFYRGHETQYF	TGCGCCAGCAGCTTCTACAGGGGGCACGAGACCCAGTACTTC
TRBJ2-3	TRBV5-1	NA	NA	CASSLSGGLGTDTQYF	TGCGCCAGCAGCTTGAGTGGGGGGCTGGGCACAGATACGCAGTATTTT
TRBJ1-2	TRBV20-1	TRBD1	NA	CSAPPTGGFGYTF	TGCAGTGCTCCGCCGACAGGGGGCTTTGGCTACACCTTC
TRBJ2-5	TRBV5-1	TRBD1	few	CASSLDGYRGETQYF	TGCGCCAGCAGCTTGGATGGGTACAGGGGAGAGACCCAGTACTTC
TRBJ2-5	TRBV12-3/TRBV12-4	TRBD1	NA	CASSDSPGTGSVTQYF	TGTGCCAGCAGTGATTCGCCCGGGACAGGGTCGGTGACCCAGTACTTC
TRBJ2-1	TRBV24-1	NA	few	CATSDFRNNEQFF	TGTGCCACCAGTGATTTCAGGAACAATGAGCAGTTCTTC
TRBJ2-2	TRBV20-1	TRBD2	NA	CSARGGTTNTGELFF	TGCAGTGCTAGAGGCGGGACTACTAACACCGGGGAGCTGTTTTTT
TRBJ2-3	TRBV20-1	TRBD2	few	CSASAGGWEGDTQYF	TGCAGTGCCAGTGCGGGGGGGTGGGAAGGAGATACGCAGTATTTT